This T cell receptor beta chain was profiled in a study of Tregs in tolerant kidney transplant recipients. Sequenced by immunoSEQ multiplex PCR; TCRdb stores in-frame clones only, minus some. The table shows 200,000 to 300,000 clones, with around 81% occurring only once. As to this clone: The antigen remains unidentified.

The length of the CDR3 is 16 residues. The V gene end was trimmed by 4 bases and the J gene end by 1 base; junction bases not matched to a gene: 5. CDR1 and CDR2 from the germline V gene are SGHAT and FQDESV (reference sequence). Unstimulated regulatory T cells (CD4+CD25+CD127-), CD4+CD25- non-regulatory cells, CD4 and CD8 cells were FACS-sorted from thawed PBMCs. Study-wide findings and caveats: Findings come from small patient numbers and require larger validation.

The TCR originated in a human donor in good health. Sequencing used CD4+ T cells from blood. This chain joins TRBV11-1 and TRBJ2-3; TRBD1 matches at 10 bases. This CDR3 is CASSYGDRGGTDTQYF. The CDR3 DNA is TGTGCCAGCAGCTATGGGGACAGGGGAGGCACAGATACGCAGTATTTT. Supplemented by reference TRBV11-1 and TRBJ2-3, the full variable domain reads EAEVAQSPRYKITEKSQAVAFWCDPISGHATLYWYRQILGQGPELLVQFQDESVVDDSQLPKDRFSAERLKGVDSTLKIQPAELGDSAMYLCASSYGDRGGTDTQYFGPGTRLTVL.